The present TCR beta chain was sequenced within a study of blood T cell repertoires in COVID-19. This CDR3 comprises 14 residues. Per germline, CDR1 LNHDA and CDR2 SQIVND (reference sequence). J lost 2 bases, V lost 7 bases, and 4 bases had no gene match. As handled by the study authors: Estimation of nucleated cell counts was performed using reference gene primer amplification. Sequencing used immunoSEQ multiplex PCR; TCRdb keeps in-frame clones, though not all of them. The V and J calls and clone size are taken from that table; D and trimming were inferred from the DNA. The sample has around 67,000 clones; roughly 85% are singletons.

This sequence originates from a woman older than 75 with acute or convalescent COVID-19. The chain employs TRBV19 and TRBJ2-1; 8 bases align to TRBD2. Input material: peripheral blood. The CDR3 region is CASKREGAYNEQFF. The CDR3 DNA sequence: TGTGCCAGTAAACGGGAGGGCGCCTACAATGAGCAGTTCTTC.